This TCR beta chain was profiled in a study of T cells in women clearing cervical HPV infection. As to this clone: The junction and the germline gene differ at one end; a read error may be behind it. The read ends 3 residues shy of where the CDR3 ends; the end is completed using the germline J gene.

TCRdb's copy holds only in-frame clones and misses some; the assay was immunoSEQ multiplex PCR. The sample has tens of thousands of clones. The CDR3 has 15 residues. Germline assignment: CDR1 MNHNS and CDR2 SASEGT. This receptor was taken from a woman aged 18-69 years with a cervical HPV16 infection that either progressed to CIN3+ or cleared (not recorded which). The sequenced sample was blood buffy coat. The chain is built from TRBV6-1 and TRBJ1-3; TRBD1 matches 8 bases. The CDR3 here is CASREGTGDGNTIYF. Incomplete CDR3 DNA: TGTGCCAGCAGAGAAGGGACAGGTGACGGAAACACC.